The source of this TCR beta chain is a study of cytomegalovirus exposure and HLA in healthy donors. Concerning this clone: Its matching antigen is unknown.

A multiplex PCR was run with 60 Vbeta primers and 13 Jbeta primers. Source study methods: The count from a later analysis was about 80 million unique TCR beta chains, 9 million to 12 million of them shared. Produced via immunoSEQ multiplex PCR; TCRdb's table is partial and in-frame only. V, J and clone size were drawn from that table, and D and trimming were deduced from the DNA. The table records roughly 160,000 clones, around 78% of them present only once. Study observations and caveats: Researchers reported from a later analysis that most CMV-associated TCR beta chains appeared HLA-restricted. As was reported, the classifier diagnosed cytomegalovirus status with high specificity and sensitivity. A missense variant in DCLRE1C was later tied to TCR beta V- and J-gene trimming.

The material sequenced was PBMCs. This receptor was obtained from a woman aged 45-65 years in good health and CMV-seropositive.

This CDR3 is CASRLSGGAFYEQFF. CDR3 nucleotides: TGTGCCAGCAGACTTAGCGGGGGGGCCTTCTATGAGCAGTTCTTC. The chain employs TRBV6-6 and TRBJ2-1; 11 bases are a match to TRBD2. V was pared by 6 bases and J by 8 bases, with 9 bases of the junction left unmatched. The CDR3 runs 15 residues. Germline lookup yields CDR1 MNHNY and CDR2 SVGAGI (reference sequence).